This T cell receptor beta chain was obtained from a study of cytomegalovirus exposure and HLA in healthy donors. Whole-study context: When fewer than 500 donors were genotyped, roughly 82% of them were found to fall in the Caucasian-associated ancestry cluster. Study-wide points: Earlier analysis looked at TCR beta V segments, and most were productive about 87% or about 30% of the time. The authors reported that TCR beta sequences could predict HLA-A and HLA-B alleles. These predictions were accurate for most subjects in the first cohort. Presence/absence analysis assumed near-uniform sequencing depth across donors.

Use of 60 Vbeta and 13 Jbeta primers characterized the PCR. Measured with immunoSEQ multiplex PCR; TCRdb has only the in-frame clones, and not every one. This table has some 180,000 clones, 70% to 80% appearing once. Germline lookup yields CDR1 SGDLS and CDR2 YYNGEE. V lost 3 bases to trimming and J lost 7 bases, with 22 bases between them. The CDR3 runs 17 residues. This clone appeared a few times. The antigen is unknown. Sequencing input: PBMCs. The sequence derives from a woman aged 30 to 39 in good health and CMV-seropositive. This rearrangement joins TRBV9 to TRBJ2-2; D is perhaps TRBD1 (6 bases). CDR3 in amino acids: CASSATHGDLGGGELFF. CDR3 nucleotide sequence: TGTGCCAGCAGCGCGACGCACGGGGATCTAGGGGGCGGGGAGCTGTTTTTT.